This TCR beta chain was recorded in a study of prognosis after radiotherapy for stage I lung cancer (dated by TCRdb to 2020 to 2022). For the wider study: Between April 2018 and early 2019, 15 to 20 stage I NSCLC patients were enrolled in Nanjing, China. Fourteen patients had newly diagnosed primary stage I lung tumors, and five had oligometastatic NSCLC after surgical resection of the primary tumor. Every patient was deemed medically inoperable, about a dozen because of comorbidities and 7 because they refused surgery. No patient received concurrent therapy alongside SBRT. The study took one blood sample before SBRT and one after SBRT from each of roughly 20 patients and sequenced all 40 or so samples. Peripheral blood TCR beta repertoires were profiled in stage I NSCLC patients before and after stereotactic body radiotherapy, and the study then linked these repertoires to distant failure. Distant metastases were developed by four of the 19 patients after SBRT, at a median of around seven months, whereas no significant progression was observed in the other 15 patients. Using image-guided IMRT or VMAT, SBRT was delivered in 3 to 5 fractions at a biologically effective dose of at least 100 Gy. Roughly 12 patients had adenocarcinoma and seven had squamous cell carcinoma as the tumor histology. The cohort comprised 10 to 15 men and several women with a median age of approximately 74 years, ranging from about 53 to 84 years.

The paper's findings and limits, for the study overall: The study was limited by its small cohort and short follow-up, and the findings require independent validation. Whether the expanded TCR clones were tumor-specific was not determined. TRBV and TRBJ usage frequencies reportedly differed by metastasis status, in two V genes at baseline and in fewer than 10 V and two J genes after SBRT. Post-SBRT Shannon entropy and its change from baseline were lower in patients who developed distant metastases; baseline Shannon entropy was not associated with metastases. Unique TCR clone counts fell after SBRT (median about 9,600 before versus under 8,000 after; Wilcoxon paired P=0.011). No adjustment for multiple comparisons was applied to any of the reported P values.

The junction shows trimming of 2 bases on V and 4 bases on J, plus 12 bases between the germline ends. The cysteine opens and the phenylalanine closes a CDR3 of 15 amino acids. CDR3 DNA is the only sequence kept; it has 45 bases, read in frame from the first base. In the germline V gene, CDR1 corresponds to SGHTA and CDR2 to FQGNSA. The TCR beta CDR3 region was amplified from genomic DNA by two rounds of multiplex PCR. In the first PCR round, primers specific to each TRBV and TRBJ gene were used, and the primer sequences were filed in Chinese patent CN105087789A. Universal primers were used in the second round of PCR. The Roche High Pure PCR Template Preparation Kit was used to extract genomic DNA from frozen PBMCs. Paired-end sequencing with 151 bp reads was performed on the libraries using an Illumina HiSeq 3000. The study's own analysis went as follows. CutAdapt was used to remove raw reads lacking the multiplex PCR primer sequences. High-quality paired reads were merged into contigs with PEAR. MiXCR assigned TRB V, D and J gene segments to each contig by aligning to reference sequences. CDR3 sequences were clustered by base quality and sequence similarity to remove sequencing errors. Shannon entropy normalized by the natural log of productive TCR sequence number was used as the measure of diversity. One minus Shannon entropy divided by the natural log of the number of unique clonotypes was used as the definition of clonality. Using the Youden index from ROC curves, the researchers picked the repertoire-metric cut-offs for progression-free survival, and all analyses were carried out in R 3.5.3. Starting from the raw public reads, TCRdb applied fastp trimming at Q25, assembled clones with MiXCR and retained in-frame beta chains. Duplicate CDR3 protein sequences are folded into a single record with the most common DNA and genes. The V and J calls come from TCRdb's annotation, not from the publication. The sample includes around 23,000 distinct CDR3 sequences, with around 40% observed a single time. Less than 40% of the sample goes to the ten largest clones.

All patients had node-negative disease on CT and PET/CT, and none had a history of other malignancies or had previously received chemotherapy or radiotherapy. At each of two time points, 6 to 7.5 milliliters of peripheral venous blood were collected in EDTA tubes. Ficoll-Paque Plus density-gradient centrifugation was used to isolate PBMCs. Immediately after collection, samples were stored at -80 degrees C until analysis. This clonotype was observed many times. There is no known antigen for this receptor. No much larger clone exists at a distance of one base, and base qualities are not known. The source of this sequence is a donor over 45 with non-small cell lung cancer. Sequencing used PBMCs, obtained before or after stereotactic body radiation therapy (not recorded which). The sequence links TRBV7-2 to TRBJ2-1; TRBD1 could be the D gene, as 7 bases match. The DNA reads TGTGCCAGCAGCTTACAGGGGGGAACTTACAATGAGCAGTTCTTC. Translated, this gives CASSLQGGTYNEQFF.